This T cell receptor (beta chain) was captured in a study of CD8 T cells in ankylosing spondylitis. Study-wide results and caveats: Roughly eight highly homologous variants made up a TCR beta motif that seemed to typify ankylosing spondylitis blood. Peripheral blood samples showed relatively rare disease-linked clones, and these clones were CD8+.

The germline gives CDR1 MDHEN, CDR2 SYDVKM. V was trimmed by 5 bases and J by 2 bases, leaving 12 bases between them. The CDR3 is 14 amino acids. This clonotype was detected a few times. Its specificity is not known. For TCR beta, libraries came from quantitative 5'-RACE with molecular barcodes. MiXCR, run by TCRdb on the 5' RACE reads, gives a single entry per CDR3 protein. Of more than 300,000 distinct CDR3 sequences listed, approximately 10% were seen once; the top ten hold 9.1%. This chain uses TRBV28 with TRBJ1-1; unclear D gene. Sequenced input: blood, either unsorted or a sorted T cell fraction (not recorded which). This clonotype was obtained from a female donor with ankylosing spondylitis or in good health (not recorded which). The CDR3 here is CASSPTPSNTEAFF. The DNA of the CDR3 is TGTGCCAGCAGTCCGACTCCTTCTAACACTGAAGCTTTCTTT.